The 31 T cell receptor beta chains given below trace back to one sample, sequenced in a study of spatial heterogeneity in lung cancer (dated by TCRdb to between 2018 and 2021). The full study reports these points: The tumor nonsynonymous mutation count correlated with the number of expanded intratumoral alpha and beta TCRs.

Antigens for these TCRs are unknown. The time point label, as the study defines it: sample taken at primary tumor resection. Library prep was done by 5' RACE. TCRdb lists the instrument as NextSeq 500. TCRdb trimmed the raw reads at Q25, called clones with MiXCR and kept productive beta chains. When rows share a CDR3 protein, they turn into one entry using the most common DNA and genes. In this sample the table shows 8,700 or so distinct CDR3 sequences, 13% to 15% of which occur a single time. The ten largest clones capture roughly an eighth of the sample. This sample comprised lung tumor tissue, obtained at surgery. These receptors were collected from a male donor with early-stage non-small cell lung cancer.

This clonotype was recorded many times. With the library built for alpha chains, this beta chain is off target and its frequency is not meaningful. The chain carries TRBV18 and TRBJ2-2, with D perhaps matching TRBD1 (5 bases). Between the trimmed V and J ends, which lost 3 bases and 14 bases, there was a span of 10 bases. This CDR3 has 11 residues. The germline gives CDR1 KGHSH, CDR2 LQKENI. The CDR3 protein is CASSPTGFLFF. The CDR3 nucleotides read TGTGCCAGCTCACCCACAGGTTTCCTGTTTTTT.

At least ten counts were recorded for this clonotype. This beta chain is an unintended read in a library built for alpha chains; its size means little. The chain joins TRBV4-3 to TRBJ2-3, with 9 positions matching TRBD2. V dropped 0 bases and J dropped 5; count of bases not matched to a gene: 6. The CDR3 spans 16 residues. Germline V gene lookup returns CDR1 LGHNA and CDR2 YSLEER. For the CDR3, the DNA is TGCGCCAGCAGCCAAGAGGGCGGGAGGGTGAGAGATACGCAGTATTTT. It is translated as CASSQEGGRVRDTQYF.

This clonotype has more than one count but fewer than ten. This beta chain is an unintended read in a library built for alpha chains; its size means little. The J gene is TRBJ2-7, the V gene TRBV24-1; the D gene could be TRBD1 or TRBD2 (6 bases each). The CDR3 is 14 residues long. The V end was cut by 3 bases, the J end by 7 bases, with 15 bases between. Per germline, CDR1 KGHDR and CDR2 SFDVKD. CDR3 bases: TGTGCCACCAGTGATCCCTCGCAGGGGACTGAGCAGTACTTC. Translated, it gives CATSDPSQGTEQYF.

This clonotype came up many times. This beta chain appears as a stray read in a library generated for alpha chains; its size is not informative. This sequence joins TRBV6-1 and TRBJ1-4, with TRBD1 matching 7 bases. Germline V gene sequence: CDR1 MNHNS, CDR2 SASEGT. This CDR3 region has 14 residues. V lost 5 bases to trimming and J lost 7 bases; unmatched junction nucleotides: 7. The CDR3 protein is CASSPQGGSEKLFF. CDR3 in DNA: TGTGCCAGCAGTCCTCAGGGGGGAAGTGAAAAACTGTTTTTT.

This clonotype was seen ten or more times. A library made for alpha chains picked up this beta chain off target, so its size means little. The chain recombines TRBV20-1 with TRBJ1-6; unclear D gene. Germline V lookup: CDR1 DFQATT, CDR2 SNEGSKA (reference sequence). Trimming removed 3 bases from V and 7 bases from J, with 7 bases in between. This CDR3 has 12 amino acids. The CDR3 sequence is CSARDGNSPLHF. The CDR3 DNA sequence: TGCAGTGCTAGGGATGGCAATTCACCCCTCCACTTT.

This clonotype qualifies as medium-sized (0.01 to 0.1%). Because the library targeted alpha chains, this beta chain is an off-target read whose size means little. The chain recombines TRBV4-3 with TRBJ2-3, with 8 bases lining up with TRBD2. CDR3 length: 16 amino acids. CDR1 is LGHNA, CDR2 YSLEER, per germline. The V and J ends lost 1 base and 1 base, in that order; junction bases with no gene match: 4. CDR3 in amino acids: CASSQGSAGGTDTQYF. Here the CDR3 DNA reads TGCGCCAGCAGCCAAGGTTCAGCGGGAGGCACAGATACGCAGTATTTT.

This clonotype was recorded many times. This beta chain is a stray sequence in a library constructed for alpha chains; its clone size is not meaningful. This sequence joins TRBV27 and TRBJ1-2; D not certain. Per germline, CDR1 MNHEY and CDR2 SMNVEV (reference sequence). The CDR3 is made up of 13 amino acids. The V end lost 6 bases, the J end lost 5 bases, and 13 bases lay between the germline ends. The CDR3 region is CASSPSVGYGYTF. CDR3 coding DNA: TGTGCCAGCAGCCCATCCGTGGGGTATGGCTACACCTTC.

This clonotype was seen repeatedly, ten times or more. This beta chain lies outside the target of a library built for alpha chains; its clone size means little. V and J are TRBV12-3 or TRBV12-4 and TRBJ2-7; D not resolved. The CDR3 spans 12 residues. Trimming removed 3 bases at V and 3 bases at J, with 6 bases between. CDR3 loop: CASSFTIYEQYF. In DNA, the CDR3 is TGTGCCAGCAGTTTTACGATCTACGAGCAGTACTTC.

This clonotype was found many times. The library was designed around alpha chains, so this beta chain is a stray read whose abundance carries little weight. The rearrangement uses TRBV3-1 and TRBJ1-1; D remains unclear. Trimming removed 4 bases from V and 0 bases from J, with 9 bases in between. The CDR3 covers 14 residues. Germline V gives CDR1 LGHDT, CDR2 YNNKEL (reference sequence). CDR3 in DNA: TGTGCCAGCAGCCCAAGTACCATGAACACTGAAGCTTTCTTT. It is translated as CASSPSTMNTEAFF.

This clonotype was observed many times. This beta chain was picked up by a library intended for alpha chains and is off target, so its count carries little meaning. The rearrangement links TRBV5-1 to TRBJ2-7; D gene uncertain. This CDR3 spans 14 amino acids. Trimming cost V 0 bases and J 2 bases, with 9 bases left between them. Germline CDR1 reads SGHRS; CDR2 reads YFSETQ. CDR3: CASSLGLDAYEQYF. The CDR3 nucleotides read TGCGCCAGCAGCTTGGGACTCGACGCCTACGAGCAGTACTTC. The entire variable domain, with the rest obtained from reference TRBV5-1 and TRBJ2-7, is as follows: KAGVTQTPRYLIKTRGQQVTLSCSPISGHRSVSWYQQTPGQGLQFLFEYFSETQRNKGNFPGRFSGRQFSNSRSEMNVSTLELGDSALYLCASSLGLDAYEQYFGPGTRLTVT.

This clonotype is medium-sized by share. For a library built for alpha chains, this beta chain is a stray read; little rests on its size. The chain uses TRBV20-1 and TRBJ2-7; no reliable D call. V lost 4 bases, J lost 4 bases, and 14 bases lay in between. CDR1 is DFQATT and CDR2 is SNEGSKA in the germline V gene (reference sequence). This CDR3 region has 13 residues. The CDR3 loop reads CSANEDGIYEQYF. Written as DNA, the CDR3 is TGCAGTGCTAACGAGGACGGAATATACGAGCAGTACTTC.

This clonotype showed up many times. This beta chain represents an off-target read in a library built for alpha chains; its size is of limited meaning. The chain joins TRBV6-5 to TRBJ2-7; maybe TRBD2 (6 bases). Trimming took 5 bases from V and 0 from J, leaving 14 bases between them. This CDR3 is 15 amino acids long. The germline V gene encodes CDR1 MNHEY and CDR2 SVGAGI. The CDR3 nucleotides read TGTGCCAGCAGTCCTCGGACTATTAGCTCCTACGAGCAGTACTTC. Translation gives CASSPRTISSYEQYF.

This clonotype was recorded at least ten times. This beta chain is an unintended read in a library built for alpha chains; its size means little. This chain uses TRBV9 with TRBJ2-7; 9 bases map to TRBD2. The V gene end was trimmed by 0 bases and the J gene end by 2 bases; junction bases not matched to a gene: 6. Germline V CDR1 and CDR2: SGDLS, YYNGEE. The CDR3 length is 16 residues. CDR3 region: CASSVEALAGPYEQYF. DNA of the CDR3: TGTGCCAGCAGCGTAGAGGCACTAGCGGGCCCCTACGAGCAGTACTTC.

This clonotype was picked up many times. The library was prepared for alpha chains; this beta chain is a stray read, so its frequency means little. The chain couples TRBV20-1 to TRBJ2-7; D is undetermined. Germline assignment: CDR1 DFQATT and CDR2 SNEGSKA (reference sequence). This CDR3 has 12 residues. V lost 3 bases, J lost 0 bases, and 6 bases lay in between. The CDR3 DNA follows: TGCAGTGCTAGGCCTGCCTCCTACGAGCAGTACTTC. As protein: CSARPASYEQYF.

By sample share, this clonotype is large (0.1 to 1%). The library was built for alpha chains, so this beta chain is an off-target read and its size means little. The gene calls are TRBV12-3 or TRBV12-4 and TRBJ1-2; D unresolved. V lost 5 bases, J lost 0 bases, and 7 bases lay in between. CDR3 length equals 13 residues. In nucleotides, the CDR3 is TGTGCCAGCAGTCTCGGGACTAACTATGGCTACACCTTC. Translated: CASSLGTNYGYTF.

This clonotype has at least ten counts. This beta chain lies outside the target of a library built for alpha chains; its clone size means little. V gene TRBV6-2 or TRBV6-3 combines with J gene TRBJ2-5; D not resolved. The CDR3 contains 14 residues. The V gene's germline CDR1 is MNHEY and CDR2 SVGEGT. V lost 0 bases and J 4 bases, leaving 9 bases between the germline ends. The CDR3 region has the DNA TGTGCCAGCAGTTACTCCTGGGGTTTAGAGACCCAGTACTTC. Its translation is CASSYSWGLETQYF.

This clonotype was counted ten times or more. This beta chain is off target for a library built for alpha chains, so its abundance means little. The rearrangement links TRBV29-1 to TRBJ2-7; 7 bases match TRBD2. The CDR3 contains 14 residues. With V trimmed by 1 base and J by 5 bases, 8 bases remained unmatched. Looked up from germline, CDR1 is SQVTM and CDR2 is ANQGSEA. CDR3: CSVEVGGGLHEQYF. DNA of the CDR3: TGCAGCGTTGAAGTGGGCGGGGGTCTGCACGAGCAGTACTTC.

There are many counts of this clonotype. This beta chain lies outside the target of a library built for alpha chains; its clone size means little. This chain connects TRBV18 to TRBJ2-3, with 7 bases lining up with TRBD1. From germline, CDR1 is KGHSH and CDR2 LQKENI. The V gene end was trimmed by 3 bases and the J gene end by 3 bases; junction bases not matched to a gene: 6. CDR3 length: 15 residues. The CDR3 DNA reads as TGTGCCAGCTCACCTTGGACAGGTATTACAGATACGCAGTATTTT. This encodes CASSPWTGITDTQYF.

The table lists this clonotype with many counts. Since the library was made to target alpha chains, this beta chain is a stray read and its abundance is not meaningful. This chain connects TRBV20-1 to TRBJ2-3; D perhaps matches TRBD2 (5 bases). V was pared by 6 bases and J by 1 base, with 14 bases between. The CDR3 loop spans 14 amino acids. Germline CDR1 is DFQATT and CDR2 is SNEGSKA (reference sequence). Here the CDR3 DNA reads TGCAGTGCCACCTCCTACGGGGGCACAGATACGCAGTATTTT. Translating gives CSATSYGGTDTQYF.

This clonotype has at least ten counts. The library was prepared for alpha chains; this beta chain is a stray read, so its frequency means little. The genes are TRBV11-3 and TRBJ2-3; 11 positions match TRBD2. V lost 4 bases and J lost 1; bases outside the gene matches: 1. Germline assignment: CDR1 SGHNT and CDR2 YENEEA. This CDR3 comprises 15 residues. CDR3 bases: TGTGCCAGCAGCTCGGGACTAGCGGGCACAGATACGCAGTATTTT. This translates into CASSSGLAGTDTQYF. The full variable domain, in which reference TRBV11-3 and TRBJ2-3 provide the parts outside the CDR3, is EAGVVQSPRYKIIEKKQPVAFWCNPISGHNTLYWYLQNLGQGPELLIRYENEEAVDDSQLPKDRFSAERLKGVDSTLKIQPAELGDSAVYLCASSSGLAGTDTQYFGPGTRLTVL.

This clonotype was detected ten times or more. This beta chain slipped into a library made for alpha chains as a stray read, so its size is not meaningful. The chain recombines TRBV29-1 with TRBJ2-3; D ambiguous. V lost 2 bases, J lost 4 bases, and 10 bases lay in between. CDR1 SQVTM and CDR2 ANQGSEA come from the germline V gene. CDR3 size: 13 residues. CDR3 residues: CSVEYLIPDTQYF. The CDR3 DNA is TGCAGCGTTGAATATTTGATTCCAGATACGCAGTATTTT.

This clonotype was counted many times. A library made for alpha chains picked up this beta chain off target, so its size means little. The rearrangement links TRBV30 to TRBJ2-7, with D perhaps TRBD2 (6 bases). This CDR3 has 12 amino acids. Trimming removed 2 bases at V and 3 bases at J, with 8 bases between. The germline V gene has CDR1 GTSNPN and CDR2 SVGIG (reference sequence). The CDR3 DNA reads as TGTGCCTGGAGTTTAGCGGACTACGAGCAGTACTTC. Translated, it gives CAWSLADYEQYF.

This clonotype was recorded many times. This beta chain slipped into a library made for alpha chains as a stray read, so its size is not meaningful. The chain links TRBV6-6 to TRBJ1-5; TRBD1 agrees at 8 bases. V shed 5 bases and J 4 bases; nucleotides not matched to a gene: 7. Germline-derived CDR1 and CDR2 are MNHNY and SVGAGI (reference sequence). CDR3 size: 15 residues. The CDR3 DNA sequence: TGTGCCAGCAGTGGGGGACAGGAGGAGAATCAGCCCCAGCATTTT. Translation: CASSGGQEENQPQHF.

This clonotype is medium-sized within its sample. This beta chain represents an off-target read in a library built for alpha chains; its size is of limited meaning. The rearrangement links TRBV5-1 to TRBJ1-1, with 8 bases fitting TRBD1. With V trimmed by 3 bases and J by 1 base, 8 bases remained unmatched. The CDR3 runs 16 residues. CDR1 and CDR2 from the germline V gene are SGHRS and YFSETQ. The CDR3 reads CASSSDGQGTNTEAFF. The CDR3 coding sequence is TGCGCCAGCAGCTCGGATGGACAGGGAACGAACACTGAAGCTTTCTTT.

On this clonotype: A library made for alpha chains picked up this beta chain off target, so its size means little. The chain's CDR3 is CATRDGGKGGYTF. CDR3 DNA: TGTGCCACCCGGGACGGGGGAAAGGGAGGCTACACCTTC. The J gene is TRBJ1-2, the V gene TRBV10-3; TRBD1 is a possible D gene (5 bases). CDR3 length equals 13 residues. V was pared by 10 bases and J by 8 bases, with 20 bases between. Germline CDR1 and CDR2: ENHRY and SYGVKD.

This clonotype was found many times. The library was built for alpha chains, so this beta chain is an off-target read and its size means little. The rearrangement uses TRBV5-1 and TRBJ2-7, with D hard to call. The CDR3 consists of 13 residues. The germline V gene encodes CDR1 SGHRS and CDR2 YFSETQ. With 0 bases removed from V and 4 bases from J, the gap between germline ends came to 8 bases. The CDR3 region is CASSLEQTYEQYF. Here the CDR3 DNA reads TGCGCCAGCAGCTTGGAACAGACATACGAGCAGTACTTC.

Many counts were recorded for this clonotype. This beta chain is a stray read from a library made for alpha chains; its abundance is not meaningful. The chain employs TRBV7-8 and TRBJ2-1; no firm D call. With 5 bases removed from V and 9 bases from J, the gap between germline ends came to 20 bases. CDR1 is SGHVS, CDR2 FQNEAQ, per germline. The CDR3 has 15 amino acids. The DNA for the CDR3 is TGTGCCAGCAGCCTCACGTACTACCCTCCTGGTGAGCAGTTCTTC. Amino acids: CASSLTYYPPGEQFF.

This clonotype was picked up many times. This beta chain slipped into a library made for alpha chains as a stray read, so its size is not meaningful. This chain links TRBV12-5 with TRBJ2-7; D ambiguous. V was shortened by 1 base and J by 3 bases, with 16 bases between the two germline ends. Germline CDR1 is LGHNT and CDR2 is FRNRAP. The CDR3 has 16 amino acids. The CDR3, as DNA: TGTGCTAGTGGTTTGGCACGACCGTCCAGAAGCTACGAGCAGTACTTC. It is translated as CASGLARPSRSYEQYF.

Of note for this clonotype: As an off-target read in a library built for alpha chains, this beta chain has a frequency of little significance. The chain is built from TRBV29-1 and TRBJ2-1; D is unclear. The V and J ends lost 5 bases and 0 bases respectively, with 14 bases between them. The CDR3 loop spans 15 amino acids. Germline V lookup: CDR1 SQVTM, CDR2 ANQGSEA. The CDR3 sequence is CSVWSPSSSYNEQFF. In nucleotides, the CDR3 is TGCAGCGTTTGGTCTCCCTCTAGCTCCTACAATGAGCAGTTCTTC.

This clonotype was observed many times. This beta chain is a stray read from a library made for alpha chains; its abundance is not meaningful. The chain has TRBV27 and TRBJ2-7; D unresolved. CDR1 and CDR2 from the germline V gene are MNHEY and SMNVEV (reference sequence). Trimming stripped 2 bases from V and 3 bases from J, with 11 bases between. The CDR3 covers 14 residues. The DNA of the CDR3 is TGTGCCAGCAGTTTAAACGGAAGACACTACGAGCAGTACTTC. Its translation: CASSLNGRHYEQYF.

This clonotype was counted many times. This beta chain represents an off-target read in a library built for alpha chains; its size is of limited meaning. This chain joins TRBV7-2 and TRBJ2-2, with D unclear. Trimming shortened V by 1 base and J by 1 base, and 4 bases separated the two germline ends. This CDR3 region has 14 residues. Germline lookup yields CDR1 SGHTA and CDR2 FQGNSA. This CDR3 is CASSLGQNTGELFF. CDR3 nucleotides: TGTGCCAGCAGCTTAGGACAGAACACCGGGGAGCTGTTTTTT.